The 18 T cell receptor beta chains reported below all come from one sample, sequenced in a study of T cell responses to AZD1222 COVID-19 vaccine (dated by TCRdb to the early 2020s). Reading the label with the study, this specimen's time point is: sample from adult after SARS-CoV-2 infection, after symptom onset. The library relied on the immunoSEQ multiplex PCR assay. TCRdb limited this immuneACCESS table to in-frame rearrangements with V and J called. A share of clones is missing; checked studies link under half to unresolved V genes, and the rest is unexplained. Here the sample has some 150,000 clones; around 85% occur a single time. The top ten clonotypes cover 5.5% to 8.5% of the sample. Source: peripheral blood, taken after recovery from COVID-19. The receptors here all came from an adult who had recovered from COVID-19.

The chain uses TRBV28 and TRBJ1-5; 10 bases are a match to TRBD1. V trimming: 7 bases; J trimming: 6 bases; junction bases outside the gene matches: 9. CDR1 is MDHEN and CDR2 is SYDVKM in the germline V gene. The CDR3 is 15 residues long. CDR3 region: CASTRGQGIRQPQHF. CDR3 bases: TGTGCCAGCACCAGGGGACAGGGGATACGTCAGCCCCAGCATTTT. Full variable domain (missing parts from reference TRBV28 and TRBJ1-5): DVKVTQSSRYLVKRTGEKVFLECVQDMDHENMFWYRQDPGLGLRLIYFSYDVKMKEKGDIPEGYSVSREKKERFSLILESASTNQTSMYLCASTRGQGIRQPQHFGDGTRLSIL.

The chain employs TRBV10-3 and TRBJ2-7, with 9 bases identical to TRBD1. The ends lost 2 bases at V and 3 bases at J; junction bases unmatched: 2. The CDR3 is 14 amino acids. Germline V lookup: CDR1 ENHRY, CDR2 SYGVKD. The DNA of the CDR3 is TGTGCCATCAGTGAGCCGGGACAGGGCTACGAGCAGTACTTC. Translated: CAISEPGQGYEQYF.

V usage is TRBV6-6 and J usage is TRBJ2-7; no definite D call. V was trimmed by 5 bases and J by 2 bases, leaving 7 bases between them. Germline-derived CDR1 and CDR2 are MNHNY and SVGAGI (reference sequence). The CDR3 has 12 amino acids. The CDR3 sequence: CASSMPPYEQYF. The CDR3 coding sequence is TGTGCCAGCAGTATGCCCCCCTACGAGCAGTACTTC.

The chain couples TRBV19 to TRBJ1-1; D may be TRBD1 (6 bases). This CDR3 has 15 residues. V lost 4 bases, J lost 7 bases, and 19 bases lay in between. Germline V gene lookup returns CDR1 LNHDA and CDR2 SQIVND (reference sequence). The CDR3 DNA reads as TGTGCCAGTAGTAGAACCGGGACACCAACAAGTGAAGCTTTCTTT. Translation gives CASSRTGTPTSEAFF.

The V gene is TRBV28, the J gene TRBJ2-3; D is uncertain. CDR3 length equals 12 residues. Trimming took off 2 bases at V and 4 bases at J, with 4 bases between the two ends. Germline CDR1 reads MDHEN; CDR2 reads SYDVKM. CDR3 coding DNA: TGTGCCAGCAGTTTAAGTGCAGATACGCAGTATTTT. It translates to CASSLSADTQYF.

In DNA form, the CDR3 reads TGTGCCAGCAGTGGCTGGGACCCCAACAATGAGCAGTTCTTC. Protein product: CASSGWDPNNEQFF. The gene calls are TRBV28 and TRBJ2-1, with D possibly being TRBD1 or TRBD2 (5 bases each). Germline-derived CDR1 and CDR2 are MDHEN and SYDVKM. The germline V and J ends were trimmed by 5 bases and 5 bases, with 13 bases remaining between them. The CDR3 loop spans 14 amino acids.

This chain joins TRBV6-5 and TRBJ2-7, with TRBD2 as a possible D gene (6 bases). The length of the CDR3 is 15 residues. Germline CDR1 reads MNHEY; CDR2 reads SVGAGI. The V gene lost 6 bases and the J gene lost 5 bases, with 20 bases spanning the gap. The CDR3 DNA reads TGTGCCAGCAGCCTACTCGGGGGTACCCGGAACGAGCAGTACTTC. Its translation: CASSLLGGTRNEQYF.

This chain links TRBV7-8 with TRBJ1-2; D is perhaps TRBD1 (6 bases). There are 16 residues in the CDR3. Per the germline V gene, CDR1 is SGHVS and CDR2 is FQNEAQ. With 5 bases removed from V and 3 bases from J, the gap between germline ends came to 19 bases. Here the CDR3 reads CASSRDILQGDYGYTF. DNA of the CDR3: TGTGCCAGCAGCCGAGACATTCTACAGGGAGACTATGGCTACACCTTC.

V usage is TRBV3-1 (or the pseudogene TRBV3-2) and J usage is TRBJ2-5, with a weak D call TRBD1 (5 bases). CDR1 and CDR2 (germline): LGHDT, YNNKEL (reference sequence). CDR3 length equals 15 residues. Trimming took 5 bases from V and 7 from J, leaving 20 bases between them. The CDR3 nucleotides are TGTGCCAGCAGCGGGGTGGGGCCACCTTTCGGGACCCAGTACTTC. The encoded protein is CASSGVGPPFGTQYF.

This clone has only a few counts. V gene TRBV2 combines with J gene TRBJ2-7; a possible D gene is TRBD1 (7 bases). Trimming cost V 5 bases and J 1 base, with 12 bases left between them. From germline, CDR1 is SNHLY and CDR2 FYNNEI. The CDR3 contains 14 residues. The CDR3 sequence is CASSQQGRSYEQYF. The CDR3, as DNA: TGTGCCAGCAGTCAACAGGGGAGGTCCTACGAGCAGTACTTC.

The chain employs TRBV7-2 and TRBJ1-4, with D tentatively TRBD1 (6 bases). Deletions cut 6 bases from V and 7 bases from J, with 12 bases between. The CDR3 has 13 amino acids. In germline, CDR1 is SGHTA, CDR2 FQGNSA. CDR3: CASSGGSGEKLFF. Here the CDR3 DNA reads TGTGCCAGCAGTGGGGGCAGTGGTGAAAAACTGTTTTTT.

V is TRBV11-2 and J is TRBJ2-2, with D uncertain. The length of the CDR3 is 13 residues. Germline V CDR1 and CDR2: SGHAT, FQNNGV. V was trimmed by 2 bases and J by 3 bases, leaving 4 bases between them. CDR3: CASSLTDTGELFF. In DNA, the CDR3 is TGTGCCAGCAGCTTAACGGACACCGGGGAGCTGTTTTTT.

The chain recombines TRBV19 with TRBJ1-2; tentative D call: TRBD1 (5 bases). This CDR3 region has 13 residues. V was clipped by 5 bases and J by 3 bases, with 10 bases between them. Per germline, CDR1 LNHDA and CDR2 SQIVND (reference sequence). This chain's CDR3 is CASSSREDYGYTF. CDR3 nucleotides: TGTGCCAGTAGTTCCAGGGAGGACTATGGCTACACCTTC.

The chain combines TRBV4-1 with TRBJ1-1; no firm D call. This CDR3 contains 15 residues. V was clipped by 8 bases and J by 5 bases, with 21 bases between them. CDR1 is MGHRA, CDR2 YSYEKL, per germline. DNA for the CDR3: TGCGCCAGCGGGCCACTTTTGGTCAGTCCGACTGAAGCTTTCTTT. It is translated as CASGPLLVSPTEAFF.

This chain uses TRBV19 with TRBJ1-2, with D tentatively TRBD1 (5 bases). Trimming stripped 4 bases from V and 4 bases from J, with 10 bases between. Germline V gives CDR1 LNHDA, CDR2 SQIVND (reference sequence). The CDR3 contains 13 residues. The CDR3 DNA reads as TGTGCCAGTAGTAGGGACTCTCTCTATGGCTACACCTTC. This encodes CASSRDSLYGYTF.

This clone was recorded only once. The gene calls are TRBV12-3 or TRBV12-4 and TRBJ1-5; D gene uncertain. The CDR3 sequence is 11 residues long. V gave up 2 bases and J gave up 7 bases, with 3 bases separating them. CDR3 in DNA: TGTGCCAGCAGTTTATCCCAGCCCCAGCATTTT. It encodes CASSLSQPQHF.

The J gene is TRBJ1-2, the V gene TRBV7-8, with D possibly being TRBD1 (6 bases). The germline V gene has CDR1 SGHVS and CDR2 FQNEAQ. The V end lost 5 bases, the J end lost 0 bases, and 25 bases lay between the germline ends. The CDR3 is made up of 19 amino acids. CDR3 in DNA: TGTGCCAGCAGCCGTGCTTTTGAATCTGGACAGTCTTCTAACTATGGCTACACCTTC. It specifies CASSRAFESGQSSNYGYTF.

This clone was seen only once. The J gene is TRBJ1-4, the V gene TRBV6-1; D possibly corresponds to TRBD1 (5 bases). Germline CDR1 and CDR2: MNHNS and SASEGT. Trimming cost V 3 bases and J 6 bases, with 17 bases left between them. This CDR3 region has 16 residues. The CDR3, as DNA: TGTGCCAGCAGTGAGGGGGAAAGAGGCTTCTATGAAAAACTGTTTTTT. As protein: CASSEGERGFYEKLFF.